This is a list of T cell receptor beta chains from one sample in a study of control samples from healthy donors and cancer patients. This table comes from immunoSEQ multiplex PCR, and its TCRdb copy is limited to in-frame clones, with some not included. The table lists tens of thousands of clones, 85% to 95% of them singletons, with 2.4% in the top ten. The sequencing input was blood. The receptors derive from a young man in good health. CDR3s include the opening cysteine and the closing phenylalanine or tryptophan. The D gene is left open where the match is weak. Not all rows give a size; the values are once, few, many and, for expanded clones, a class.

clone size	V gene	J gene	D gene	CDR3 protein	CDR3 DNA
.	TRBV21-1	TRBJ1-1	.	CASSKRGQMNTEAFF	TGTGCCAGCAGCAAACGAGGACAGATGAACACTGAAGCTTTCTTT
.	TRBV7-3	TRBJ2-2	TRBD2	CASSPRLAGGPHTGELFF	TGTGCCAGCAGCCCCCGACTAGCGGGAGGGCCTCACACCGGGGAGCTGTTTTTT
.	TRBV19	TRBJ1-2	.	CASGPGQEYGYTF	TGTGCCAGTGGGCCGGGACAAGAATATGGCTACACCTTC
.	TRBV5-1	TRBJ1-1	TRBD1	CASSTFGDRGTEAFF	TGCGCCAGCAGCACCTTTGGGGACAGGGGCACTGAAGCTTTCTTT
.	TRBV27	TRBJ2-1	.	CASSTGKGSGVPYNEQFF	TGTGCCAGCAGTACAGGGAAGGGGAGCGGGGTTCCCTACAATGAGCAGTTCTTC
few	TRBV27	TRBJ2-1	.	CASSLSKVNNEQFF	TGTGCCAGCAGTTTATCGAAGGTCAACAATGAGCAGTTCTTC
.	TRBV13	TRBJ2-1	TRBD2	CASNRNSGGYNEQFF	TGTGCCAGCAACAGGAATAGCGGGGGTTACAATGAGCAGTTCTTC
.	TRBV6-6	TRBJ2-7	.	CASKDYEQYF	TGTGCCAGCAAGGACTACGAGCAGTACTTC
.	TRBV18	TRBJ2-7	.	CASSPGPGPISYEQYF	TGTGCCAGCTCACCAGGGCCAGGACCAATCTCCTACGAGCAGTACTTC
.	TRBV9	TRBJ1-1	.	CASSPQGGDTEAFF	TGTGCCAGCAGCCCCCAGGGAGGGGACACTGAAGCTTTCTTT
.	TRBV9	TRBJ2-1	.	CASSSGGGPYNEQFF	TGTGCCAGCAGCTCAGGGGGGGGGCCCTACAATGAGCAGTTCTTC
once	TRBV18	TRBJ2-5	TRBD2	CASSPLAGAETQYF	TGTGCCAGCTCACCACTAGCGGGAGCTGAGACCCAGTACTTC
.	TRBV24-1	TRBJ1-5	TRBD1	CATSDRTGLNQPQHF	TGTGCCACCAGTGACCGGACAGGACTCAATCAGCCCCAGCATTTT
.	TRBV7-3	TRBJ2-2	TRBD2	CASSSSGGGELFF	TGTGCCAGCAGCTCCTCGGGGGGCGGGGAGCTGTTTTTT
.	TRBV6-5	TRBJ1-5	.	CASITAGQPQHF	TGTGCCAGTATAACCGCTGGGCAGCCCCAGCATTTT
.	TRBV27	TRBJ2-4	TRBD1	CASSWDSKNIQYF	TGTGCCAGCAGTTGGGACAGCAAAAACATTCAGTACTTC
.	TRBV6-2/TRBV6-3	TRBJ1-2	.	CASSRDASNYGYTF	TGTGCCAGCAGCCGGGACGCCTCTAACTATGGCTACACCTTC
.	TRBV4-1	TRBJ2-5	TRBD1	CASSKTGETQYF	TGCGCCAGCTCCAAGACAGGGGAGACCCAGTACTTC
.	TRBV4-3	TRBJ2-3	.	CASSQAGEGTDTQYF	TGCGCCAGCAGCCAAGCTGGGGAAGGCACAGATACGCAGTATTTT
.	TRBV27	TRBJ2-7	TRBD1	CASSLITQGARFEQYF	TGTGCCAGCAGTTTAATAACCCAGGGGGCCCGCTTCGAGCAGTACTTC
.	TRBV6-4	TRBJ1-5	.	CASSQETGGQPQHF	TGTGCCAGCAGTCAGGAGACAGGTGGGCAGCCCCAGCATTTT
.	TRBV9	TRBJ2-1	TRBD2	CASSASGSSYNEQFF	TGTGCCAGCAGCGCGAGCGGGAGCTCCTACAATGAGCAGTTCTTC
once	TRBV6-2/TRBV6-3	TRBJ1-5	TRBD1	CASSRDRLSNQPQHF	TGTGCCAGCAGTCGGGACAGGTTAAGCAATCAGCCCCAGCATTTT
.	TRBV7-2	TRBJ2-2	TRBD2	CASSLGSGRWAGELFF	TGTGCCAGCAGCTTAGGAAGCGGGAGGTGGGCCGGGGAGCTGTTTTTT
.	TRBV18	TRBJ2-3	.	CASSPSSGSTDTQYF	TGTGCCAGCTCACCAAGTAGCGGAAGCACAGATACGCAGTATTTT
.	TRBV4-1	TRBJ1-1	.	CASSHRLNTEAFF	TGCGCCAGCAGCCACCGTCTAAACACTGAAGCTTTCTTT
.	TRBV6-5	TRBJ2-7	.	CASSSWDTPYEQYF	TGTGCCAGCAGTTCCTGGGACACCCCCTACGAGCAGTACTTC
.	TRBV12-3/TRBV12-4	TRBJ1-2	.	CASSPGFLDGYTF	TGTGCCAGCAGCCCCGGGTTTTTGGATGGCTACACCTTC
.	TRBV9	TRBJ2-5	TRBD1	CASSTGTGGEETQYF	TGTGCCAGCAGCACCGGGACAGGGGGCGAAGAGACCCAGTACTTC
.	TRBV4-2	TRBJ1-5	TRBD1	CASSQDDREYQPQHF	TGTGCCAGCAGCCAGGATGACAGGGAATATCAGCCCCAGCATTTT
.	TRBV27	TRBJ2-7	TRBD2	CASARRGEGYEQYF	TGTGCCAGCGCCAGACGAGGGGAGGGGTACGAGCAGTACTTC
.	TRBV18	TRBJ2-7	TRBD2	CASSHSLPGGPRYEQYF	TGTGCCAGCTCACATAGCTTACCGGGAGGGCCCCGCTACGAGCAGTACTTC